A selection of T cell receptor beta chains follows, all from one sample in a study of T cell responses to AZD1222 COVID-19 vaccine. Profiled with immunoSEQ multiplex PCR; TCRdb holds only in-frame clones, not every one. The sample lists 130,000 to 150,000 clones, about nine tenths seen once, with roughly 1.5% in the top ten. The sequenced sample was peripheral blood, obtained 28 days after the second AZD1222 dose. The receptors stem from an adult who received the AZD1222 COVID-19 vaccine. Both conserved end residues are part of each CDR3. The D gene is left open where the match is weak. A clone size is listed for some rows: how often the clone was seen (once, few, many), or a class if it is expanded.

TRBD2 | TRBJ2-3 | TRBV6-5 | few | 15 | TGTGCCAGCAGTCCACCAGCGGGAGGGAAAGATACGCAGTATTTT | CASSPPAGGKDTQYF
TRBD1 | TRBJ1-1 | TRBV5-1 | - | 15 | TGCGCCAGCAGCTTCGGTAGGGGGCGGAACACTGAAGCTTTCTTT | CASSFGRGRNTEAFF
- | TRBJ1-2 | TRBV28 | - | 13 | TGTGCCAGCAGTTTCACGGGGGCGTGGGGCTACACCTTC | CASSFTGAWGYTF
- | TRBJ1-1 | TRBV29-1 | - | 13 | TGCAGCGCTGCCGGCAGGATGAACACTGAAGCTTTCTTT | CSAAGRMNTEAFF
- | TRBJ1-5 | TRBV5-1 | - | 17 | TGCGCCAGCAGCTTGGCCCCCCAGCAGGGCAACAATCAGCCCCAGCATTTT | CASSLAPQQGNNQPQHF
- | TRBJ1-6 | TRBV19 | - | 12 | TGTGCCAGTAAAAACTGGGATTCACCCCTCCACTTT | CASKNWDSPLHF
TRBD2 | TRBJ2-1 | TRBV7-8 | - | 20 | TGTGCCAGCAGCTTAGTGGGCCAGAGATTAGCGGGAGAAGTGGACAATGAGCAGTTCTTC | CASSLVGQRLAGEVDNEQFF
- | TRBJ1-1 | TRBV19 | - | 14 | TGTGCCAGTACCCTGGGCCTAGGGACCACTGAAGCTTTCTTT | CASTLGLGTTEAFF
TRBD1 | TRBJ1-6 | TRBV6-5 | - | 14 | TGTGCCAGCAGTTACGGACAGGGGGATTCACCCCTCCACTTT | CASSYGQGDSPLHF
TRBD2 | TRBJ2-3 | TRBV3-1/TRBV3-2 | - | 15 | TGTGCCAGCAGCCAATACAAGCGGGACACAGATACGCAGTATTTT | CASSQYKRDTDTQYF
- | TRBJ1-2 | TRBV6-5 | - | 16 | TGTGCCAGCAGTTACTCGGAGACGGGGGCCGGCTATGGCTACACCTTC | CASSYSETGAGYGYTF
- | TRBJ2-7 | TRBV4-2 | - | 11 | TGTGCCAGCAGCCAAGGGTTCGAGCAGTACTTC | CASSQGFEQYF
TRBD2 | TRBJ2-3 | TRBV18 | - | 17 | TGTGCCAGCTCACCTCCGTTGCTAGCGGGAGTTACAGATACGCAGTATTTT | CASSPPLLAGVTDTQYF
- | TRBJ2-1 | TRBV29-1 | - | 14 | TGCAGCGCAGGACACGGGAGCTCCTACAATGAGCAGTTCTTC | CSAGHGSSYNEQFF
- | TRBJ1-2 | TRBV3-1/TRBV3-2 | - | 15 | TGTGCCAGCAGCCAAGATGCCGAAGCTAACTATGGCTACACCTTC | CASSQDAEANYGYTF
TRBD1 | TRBJ1-1 | TRBV6-2/TRBV6-3 | - | 15 | TGTGCCAGCAGTCCGAGTACAGGGGGGCTCACTGAAGCTTTCTTT | CASSPSTGGLTEAFF
TRBD1 | TRBJ1-1 | TRBV19 | - | 15 | TGTGCCAGTAGTAGCCCCGGGACAGGGGGCTCGAAAGCTTTCTTT | CASSSPGTGGSKAFF
- | TRBJ1-2 | TRBV10-2 | - | 18 | TGCGCCAGCAGTGAGTCCCATAGGAAACCGATATCCTACTATGGCTACACCTTC | CASSESHRKPISYYGYTF
- | TRBJ1-5 | TRBV5-8 | - | 12 | TGTGCCAGCAGCCAAGCAAGTCAGCCCCAGCATTTT | CASSQASQPQHF
TRBD1 | TRBJ1-2 | TRBV20-1 | - | 14 | TGCAGTGCTAGTAACAGGGGCCAAAACTATGGCTACACCTTC | CSASNRGQNYGYTF
- | TRBJ2-4 | TRBV5-1 | - | 17 | TGCGCCAGCAGCTTGGGAACCGGGAAGAACTCAGAAAACATTCAGTACTTC | CASSLGTGKNSENIQYF
- | TRBJ1-5 | TRBV4-3 | - | 15 | TGCGCCAGCAGCCTTACGGGACAACCGGGTCAGCCCCAGCATTTT | CASSLTGQPGQPQHF
TRBD2 | TRBJ2-1 | TRBV4-2 | - | 16 | TGTGCTAGCAGCCAAGACGGGACTAGCGCCTACAATGAGCAGTTCTTC | CASSQDGTSAYNEQFF
- | TRBJ2-7 | TRBV18 | - | 16 | TGTGCCAGCTCACCGGGTTTGGGTGTCGACTCCTACGAGCAGTACTTC | CASSPGLGVDSYEQYF
- | TRBJ2-1 | TRBV28 | - | 11 | TGTGCCAGCAGTGATGACAATGAGCAGTTCTTC | CASSDDNEQFF
- | TRBJ2-3 | TRBV2 | - | 14 | TGTGCCAGCAGTTTCAGGGGAAGCACAGATACGCAGTATTTT | CASSFRGSTDTQYF
TRBD2 | TRBJ2-1 | TRBV11-2 | - | 15 | TGTGCCAGCAGCGTGACTAGCGGAGGCTACAATGAGCAGTTCTTC | CASSVTSGGYNEQFF
- | TRBJ2-1 | TRBV4-1 | - | 11 | TGCGCCAGCAGCCAAGGCCGTGAGCAGTTCTTC | CASSQGREQFF
- | TRBJ1-4 | TRBV5-4 | - | 14 | TGTGCCAGCAGCTTGACAGCCTCTAATGAAAAACTGTTTTTT | CASSLTASNEKLFF
- | TRBJ1-5 | TRBV6-6 | once | 14 | TGTGCCAGCAGTTACCTAGGCCTCAATCAGCCCCAGCATTTT | CASSYLGLNQPQHF
- | TRBJ2-2 | TRBV2 | - | 16 | TGTGCCTTTCGGGGCCCGACTGTTAGGAACACCGGGGAGCTGTTTTTT | CAFRGPTVRNTGELFF
TRBD2 | TRBJ2-3 | TRBV9 | - | 16 | TGTGCCAGCAGCGGCACTAGCGGGAGCAGCACAGATACGCAGTATTTT | CASSGTSGSSTDTQYF
- | TRBJ2-7 | TRBV19 | - | 13 | TGTGCCAGTAGTCCCGGGAGAATCTACGAGCAGTACTTC | CASSPGRIYEQYF
- | TRBJ1-2 | TRBV28 | - | 15 | TGTGCCAGCAGTCCCGGGGGGGCTCAGGCTTATGGCTACACCTTC | CASSPGGAQAYGYTF
- | TRBJ1-1 | TRBV6-5 | once | 12 | TGTGCCAGCAGAAATGGACAGACCGACGCTTTCTTT | CASRNGQTDAFF
- | TRBJ1-1 | TRBV7-3 | - | 16 | TGTGCCAGCAGCTCCCCCCTCCGGCGTGCGAACACTGAAGCTTTCTTT | CASSSPLRRANTEAFF
TRBD1 | TRBJ2-1 | TRBV30 | - | 14 | TGTGCCTGGACACAGGACAGGGGCTTGAATGAGCAGTTCTTC | CAWTQDRGLNEQFF
TRBD2 | TRBJ2-1 | TRBV9 | - | 16 | TGTGCCAGCAGCGCCGATGCGGGAGGGTCTAACGGTGAGCAGTTCTTC | CASSADAGGSNGEQFF
- | TRBJ1-5 | TRBV28 | - | 15 | TGTGCCAGCAGTGTGGACAATCTGAACAATCAGCCCCAGCATTTT | CASSVDNLNNQPQHF
TRBD1 | TRBJ1-5 | TRBV6-5 | - | 14 | TGTGCCAGCAGGAGGGGGCAGGGCAATCAGCCCCAGCATTTT | CASRRGQGNQPQHF
TRBD1 | TRBJ2-3 | TRBV7-2 | - | 15 | TGTGCCAGCAGCTTAGGCTGGACAGGGCCAGATACGCAGTATTTT | CASSLGWTGPDTQYF
- | TRBJ2-1 | TRBV4-1 | once | 13 | TGCGCCAGCAGCCAAGAGCTCTCCAATGAGCAGTTCTTC | CASSQELSNEQFF
- | TRBJ2-6 | TRBV5-6 | - | 15 | TGTGCCAGCAGCTTGGACTCATCTGGGGCCAACGTCCTGACTTTC | CASSLDSSGANVLTF
- | TRBJ1-2 | TRBV7-2 | - | 12 | TGTGCCAGTCGTGCGGGGAGAAATGGCTACACCTTC | CASRAGRNGYTF
- | TRBJ1-2 | TRBV5-8 | - | 13 | TGTGCCAGCAACTGGGACCGGGTCTTTGGCTACACCTTC | CASNWDRVFGYTF
- | TRBJ2-3 | TRBV10-1 | - | 12 | TGCGCCAGCAGCGCGTCCACAGATACGCAGTATTTT | CASSASTDTQYF
TRBD1 | TRBJ2-7 | TRBV6-5 | - | 14 | TGTGCCAGCAGTTACTCCGGGACAGCCTACGAGCAGTACTTC | CASSYSGTAYEQYF
- | TRBJ1-5 | TRBV19 | once | 15 | TGTGCCAGTGATGGGACACCTAGAAGCAATCAGCCCCAGCATTTT | CASDGTPRSNQPQHF
- | TRBJ2-3 | TRBV5-1 | once | 15 | TGCGCCAGCACCGGCGGGCTTCGGGCCACAGATACGCAGTATTTT | CASTGGLRATDTQYF
TRBD2 | TRBJ2-7 | TRBV9 | - | 18 | TGTGCCAGCAGCAGAGCGGCTAGCGGGAGGACAGGGGCGAGCGAGCAGTACTTC | CASSRAASGRTGASEQYF
- | TRBJ1-1 | TRBV12-3/TRBV12-4 | - | 12 | TGTGCCAGCAGTTTAGCGCTTACTGAAGCTTTCTTT | CASSLALTEAFF
TRBD2 | TRBJ2-3 | TRBV15 | - | 17 | TGTGCCACCAGCAGAGATGAGTTCGGGAGGCCCAAAGATACGCAGTATTTT | CATSRDEFGRPKDTQYF
TRBD1 | TRBJ2-7 | TRBV7-9 | - | 15 | TGTGCCAGTCGAAACGTTAGGGACAGCTCCTACGAGCAGTACTTC | CASRNVRDSSYEQYF
- | TRBJ2-2 | TRBV6-5 | - | 14 | TGTGCCAGCAGTAACCCCGGAGGCACCGGGGAGCTGTTTTTT | CASSNPGGTGELFF
TRBD2 | TRBJ2-6 | TRBV10-3 | - | 18 | TGTGCCATCAGACCGACTAGCGGGGCCTCTCCCGGGGCCAACGTCCTGACTTTC | CAIRPTSGASPGANVLTF
TRBD1 | TRBJ2-7 | TRBV18 | - | 16 | TGTGCCAGCTCACCGGCCGGGACAGGGGAGGGCTACGAGCAGTACTTC | CASSPAGTGEGYEQYF
- | TRBJ1-5 | TRBV30 | - | 16 | TGTGCCTGGAGTGTATTGCACCAGGGCAAGGGTCAGCCCCAGCATTTT | CAWSVLHQGKGQPQHF